This section outlines one T cell receptor beta chain sequence together with its context. The target antigen is unknown. CDR1 and CDR2 from the germline V gene are SGHDT and YYEEEE. CDR3 size: 15 residues. With 0 bases removed from V and 7 bases from J, the gap between germline ends came to 14 bases. The protocol was immunoSEQ multiplex PCR, while the TCRdb copy is restricted to in-frame clones and leaves out a portion. This table holds 9,000 to 15,000 clones, around 75% found once. The sample belongs to a study of chemoradiotherapy in HPV16-positive cancers. Study conclusions and caveats: Candidate HPV-specific clones and E7-related TCR motifs grew in tumor during treatment.

The chain combines TRBV5-6 with TRBJ1-5; a weak D match, TRBD1 (6 bases). This material was collected from a patient who underwent chemoradiotherapy. This clonotype was obtained from a human donor with HPV-associated anogenital cancer. CDR3 in DNA: TGTGCCAGCAGCTTGGGTGGGGCAGGGGAACAGCCCCAGCATTTT. The encoded protein is CASSLGGAGEQPQHF.